Listed below are T cell receptor beta chains from one sample, sequenced in a study of blood T cell repertoires in COVID-19. Here immunoSEQ multiplex PCR was the method, and the copy in TCRdb shows in-frame clones only, minus some. Counted here are about 35,000 clones, 87% occurring once; the ten biggest clones make up 10%. Sequencing input: peripheral blood. The receptor set was obtained from an elderly man with active COVID-19. Each CDR3 is given with its conserved first and last residue.

j_call v_call cdr3_aa
TRBJ2-7 TRBV5-1 CASSLVSVYEQYF
TRBJ2-1 TRBV7-2 CASSLEGTSGRFYNEQFF
TRBJ2-2 TRBV5-1 CASSLDRGPGELFF
TRBJ2-2 TRBV2 CASSEYPSDTGELFF
TRBJ2-5 TRBV6-5 CASSYEFTGVRKTQYF
TRBJ2-7 TRBV30 CAIRGTSGNYYEQYF
TRBJ2-7 TRBV29-1 CSVSNDRGAPYEQYF
TRBJ1-6 TRBV10-3 CAISSGTSNSPLHF
TRBJ2-3 TRBV5-4 CASSLWQGIDTQYF
TRBJ1-5 TRBV28 CASSSPQGAYSNQPQHF
TRBJ2-1 TRBV18 CASSPGTGLNNEQFF
TRBJ2-7 TRBV6-5 CASSPGRYEQYF
TRBJ2-5 TRBV27 CASRPPRYQETQYF
TRBJ2-2 TRBV19 CASSVAGVGNTGELFF
TRBJ2-3 TRBV27 CASSLSVEGLAGDGTQYF
TRBJ1-1 TRBV10-3 CAISGWRSEAFF
TRBJ1-5 TRBV2 CATHGTGGSNQPQHF
TRBJ1-2 TRBV24-1 CATSDTVYGYTF
TRBJ2-2 TRBV30 CAWSVLGGQGARELFF
TRBJ1-2 TRBV6-2/TRBV6-3 CASSYDHFRGMGYTF
TRBJ2-2 TRBV7-7 CASSQTLAVTGELFF
TRBJ2-1 TRBV13 CASSPSRTSGRNEQFF
TRBJ2-7 TRBV29-1 CSVLGGRRHEQYF
TRBJ2-3 TRBV19 CASRADSSTDTQYF
TRBJ2-2 TRBV18 CASSPPTGLDTGELFF
TRBJ2-7 TRBV11-2 CASSLGGQGPYF
TRBJ1-2 TRBV27 CASSLQGYYGYTF
TRBJ2-3 TRBV6-6 CASRIYSTDTQYF
TRBJ2-2 TRBV5-1 CASSGSSGNTGELFF